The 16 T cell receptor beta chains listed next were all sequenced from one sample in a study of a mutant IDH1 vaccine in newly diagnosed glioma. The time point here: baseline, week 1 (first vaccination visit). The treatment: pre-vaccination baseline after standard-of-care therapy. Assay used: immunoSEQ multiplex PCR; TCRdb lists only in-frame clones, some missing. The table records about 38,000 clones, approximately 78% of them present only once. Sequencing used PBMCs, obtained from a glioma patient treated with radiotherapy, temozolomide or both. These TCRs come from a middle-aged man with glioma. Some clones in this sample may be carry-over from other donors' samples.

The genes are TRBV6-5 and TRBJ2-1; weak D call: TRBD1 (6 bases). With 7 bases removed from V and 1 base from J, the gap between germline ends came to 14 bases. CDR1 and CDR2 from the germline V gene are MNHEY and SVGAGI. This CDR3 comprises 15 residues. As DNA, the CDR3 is TGTGCCAGCAAACCTGACAGGATTTCCTACAATGAGCAGTTCTTC. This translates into CASKPDRISYNEQFF.

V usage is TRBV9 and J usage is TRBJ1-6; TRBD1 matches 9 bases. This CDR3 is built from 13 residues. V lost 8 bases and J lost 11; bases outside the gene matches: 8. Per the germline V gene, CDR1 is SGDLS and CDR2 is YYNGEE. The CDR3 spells CASSTGGDPPLHF. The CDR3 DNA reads TGTGCCAGTTCGACAGGGGGGGATCCACCCCTCCACTTT.

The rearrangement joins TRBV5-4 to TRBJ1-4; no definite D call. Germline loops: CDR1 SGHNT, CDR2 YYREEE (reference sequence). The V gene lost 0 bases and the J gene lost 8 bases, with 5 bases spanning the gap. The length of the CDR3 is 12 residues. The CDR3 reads CASSLVGEKLFF. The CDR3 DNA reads TGTGCCAGCAGCTTGGTGGGGGAAAAACTGTTTTTT.

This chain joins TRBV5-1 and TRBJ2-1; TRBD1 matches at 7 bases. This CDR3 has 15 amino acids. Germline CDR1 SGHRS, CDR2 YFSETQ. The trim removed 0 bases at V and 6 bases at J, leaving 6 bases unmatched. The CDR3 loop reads CASSLGTGAVNEQFF. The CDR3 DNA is TGCGCCAGCAGCTTGGGCACAGGGGCTGTCAATGAGCAGTTCTTC.

CDR3 DNA sequence: TGTGCCAGTAGTTTCCGGGACAGGGGGCCCAATGAGCAGTTCTTC. It yields the protein CASSFRDRGPNEQFF. The chain couples TRBV19 to TRBJ2-1; the match to TRBD1 covers 12 bases. Germline V gene sequence: CDR1 LNHDA, CDR2 SQIVND (reference sequence). The V gene end was trimmed by 5 bases and the J gene end by 6 bases; junction bases not matched to a gene: 5. This CDR3 is 15 amino acids long. Together with reference TRBV19 and TRBJ2-1, the CDR3 gives the full variable domain: DGGITQSPKYLFRKEGQNVTLSCEQNLNHDAMYWYRQDPGQGLRLIYYSQIVNDFQKGDIAEGYSVSREKKESFPLTVTSAQKNPTAFYLCASSFRDRGPNEQFFGPGTRLTVL.

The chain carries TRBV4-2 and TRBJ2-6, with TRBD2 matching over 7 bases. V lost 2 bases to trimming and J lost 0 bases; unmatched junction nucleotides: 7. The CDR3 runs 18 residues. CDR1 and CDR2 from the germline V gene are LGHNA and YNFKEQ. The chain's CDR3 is CASSQLRGLTSGANVLTF. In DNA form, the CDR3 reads TGTGCCAGCAGCCAACTGCGGGGGTTAACCTCTGGGGCCAACGTCCTGACTTTC.

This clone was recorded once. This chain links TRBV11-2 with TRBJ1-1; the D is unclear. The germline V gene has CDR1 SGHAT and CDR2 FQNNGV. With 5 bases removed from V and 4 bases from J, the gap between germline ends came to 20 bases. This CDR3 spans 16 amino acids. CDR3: CASSREIPRGSTEAFF. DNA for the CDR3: TGTGCCAGCAGCCGAGAAATCCCACGGGGAAGCACTGAAGCTTTCTTT.

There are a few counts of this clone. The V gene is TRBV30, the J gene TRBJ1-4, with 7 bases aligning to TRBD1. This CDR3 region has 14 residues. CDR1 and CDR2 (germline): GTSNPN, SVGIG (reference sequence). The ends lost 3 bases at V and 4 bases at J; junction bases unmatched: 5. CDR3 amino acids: CAWSTGTVNEKLFF. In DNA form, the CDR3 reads TGTGCCTGGAGCACCGGGACAGTTAATGAAAAACTGTTTTTT.

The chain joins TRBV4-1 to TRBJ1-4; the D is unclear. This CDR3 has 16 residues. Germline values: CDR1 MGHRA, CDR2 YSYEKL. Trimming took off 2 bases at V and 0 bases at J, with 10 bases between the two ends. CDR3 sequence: CASSQRPGATNEKLFF. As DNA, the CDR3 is TGCGCCAGCAGCCAACGACCCGGGGCAACTAATGAAAAACTGTTTTTT.

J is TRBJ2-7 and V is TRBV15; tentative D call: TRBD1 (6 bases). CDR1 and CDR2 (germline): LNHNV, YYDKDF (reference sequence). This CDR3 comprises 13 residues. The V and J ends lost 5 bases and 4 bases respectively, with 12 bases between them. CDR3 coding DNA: TGTGCCACCAGCCGACCCGGACAGTACGAGCAGTACTTC. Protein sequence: CATSRPGQYEQYF.

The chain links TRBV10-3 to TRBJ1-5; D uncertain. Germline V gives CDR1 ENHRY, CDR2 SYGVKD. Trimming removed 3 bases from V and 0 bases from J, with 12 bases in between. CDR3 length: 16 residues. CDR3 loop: CAISDGRGYSNQPQHF. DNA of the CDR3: TGTGCCATCAGTGACGGACGGGGATATAGCAATCAGCCCCAGCATTTT.

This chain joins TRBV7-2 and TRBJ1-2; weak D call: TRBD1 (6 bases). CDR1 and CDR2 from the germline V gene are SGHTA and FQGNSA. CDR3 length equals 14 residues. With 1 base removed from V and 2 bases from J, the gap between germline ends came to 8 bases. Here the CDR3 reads CASSLVDRNYGYTF. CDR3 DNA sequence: TGTGCCAGCAGCTTAGTCGACAGGAACTATGGCTACACCTTC.

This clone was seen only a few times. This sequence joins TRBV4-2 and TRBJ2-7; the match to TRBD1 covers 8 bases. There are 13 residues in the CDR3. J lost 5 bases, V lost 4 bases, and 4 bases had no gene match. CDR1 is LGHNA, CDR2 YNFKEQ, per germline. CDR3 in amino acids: CASSLTTGDEQYF. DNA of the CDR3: TGTGCCAGCAGCCTAACGACAGGGGACGAGCAGTACTTC.

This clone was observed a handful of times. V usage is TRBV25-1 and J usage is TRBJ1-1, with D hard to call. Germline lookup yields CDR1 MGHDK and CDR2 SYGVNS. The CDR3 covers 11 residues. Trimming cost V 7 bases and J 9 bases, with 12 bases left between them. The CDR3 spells CASNRGIKAFF. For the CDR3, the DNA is TGTGCCAGCAACCGGGGTATCAAAGCTTTCTTT.

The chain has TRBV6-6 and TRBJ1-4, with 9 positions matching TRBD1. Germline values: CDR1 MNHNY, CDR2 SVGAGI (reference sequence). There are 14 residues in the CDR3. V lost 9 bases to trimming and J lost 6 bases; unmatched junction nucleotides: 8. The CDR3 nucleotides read TGTGCCAGTTTACACAGGGGGCGTTATGAAAAACTGTTTTTT. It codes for CASLHRGRYEKLFF.

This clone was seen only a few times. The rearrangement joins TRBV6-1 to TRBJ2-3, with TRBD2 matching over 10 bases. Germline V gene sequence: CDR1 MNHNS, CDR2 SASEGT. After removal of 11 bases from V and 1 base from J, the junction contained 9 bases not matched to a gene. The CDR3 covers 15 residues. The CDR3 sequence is CALQPGTSGTDTQYF. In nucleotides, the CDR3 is TGTGCCCTCCAACCCGGGACTAGCGGCACAGATACGCAGTATTTT.